This T cell receptor beta chain was observed in a study of follicular helper T cells after annual influenza vaccination. Study observations and caveats: Most later recoveries of Day 7 ICOS+CD38+ clones were ICOS-CD38- cTfh.

Time point given: 2013-2014 season, 7 days after vaccination. Subjects lived in the community and lacked influenza vaccine within the prior 6 months. The length of the CDR3 is 13 residues. CDR1 and CDR2 from the germline V gene are KGHSH and LQKENI. The germline V and J ends were trimmed by 2 bases and 2 bases, with 3 bases remaining between them. Note on this clone: Antigen specificity is unknown.

Data came from immunoSEQ multiplex PCR; TCRdb stores just in-frame clones and leaves some out. The sample consists of roughly 9,200 clones, roughly 84% of them appearing once. The TCR comes from an adult who received the influenza vaccine. The V call is TRBV18, the J call TRBJ2-2; D is uncertain. Sample: CXCR5- memory CD4+ T cells sorted from blood, taken 7 days after influenza vaccination. The CDR3, as DNA: TGTGCCAGCTCACCAGCCAACACCGGGGAGCTGTTTTTT. Translation: CASSPANTGELFF.